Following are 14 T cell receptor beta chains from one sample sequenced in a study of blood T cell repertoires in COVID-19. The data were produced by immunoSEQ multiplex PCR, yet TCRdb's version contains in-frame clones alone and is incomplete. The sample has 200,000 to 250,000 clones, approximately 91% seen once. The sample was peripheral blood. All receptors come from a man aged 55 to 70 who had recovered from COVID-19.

This CDR3 is CASSELSNQPQHF. CDR3 nucleotide sequence: TGTGCCAGCAGTGAACTTAGCAATCAGCCCCAGCATTTT. The chain is built from TRBV6-1 and TRBJ1-5; D gene uncertain. This CDR3 region has 13 residues. Germline CDR1 is MNHNS and CDR2 is SASEGT. The ends were cut back, 2 bases at V and 0 bases at J, with 2 bases in the middle.

The CDR3 region has the DNA TGTGCCAGCTGGGGCGTCGGGGAGCTGTTTTTT. As protein: CASWGVGELFF. The V and J genes are TRBV12-3 or TRBV12-4 and TRBJ2-2, with D tentatively TRBD1 (5 bases). V was shortened by 8 bases and J by 7 bases, with 8 bases between the two germline ends. This CDR3 spans 11 amino acids.

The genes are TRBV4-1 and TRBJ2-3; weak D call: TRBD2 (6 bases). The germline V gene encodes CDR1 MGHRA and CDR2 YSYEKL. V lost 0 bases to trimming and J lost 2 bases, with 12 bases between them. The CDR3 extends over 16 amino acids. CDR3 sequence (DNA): TGCGCCAGCAGCCAAGAGGCTAGCGTATACACAGATACGCAGTATTTT. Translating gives CASSQEASVYTDTQYF.

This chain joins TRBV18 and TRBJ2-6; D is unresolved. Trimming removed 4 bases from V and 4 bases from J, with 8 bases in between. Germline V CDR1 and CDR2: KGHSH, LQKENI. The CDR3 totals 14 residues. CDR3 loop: CASSQALGANVLTF. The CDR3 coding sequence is TGTGCCAGCTCACAAGCGCTCGGGGCCAACGTCCTGACTTTC.

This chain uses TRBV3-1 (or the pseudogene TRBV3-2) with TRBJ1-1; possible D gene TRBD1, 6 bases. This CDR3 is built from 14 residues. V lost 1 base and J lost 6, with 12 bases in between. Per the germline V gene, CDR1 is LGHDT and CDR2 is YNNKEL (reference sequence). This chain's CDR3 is CASSQGTALPEAFF. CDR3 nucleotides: TGTGCCAGCAGCCAAGGGACAGCTCTTCCTGAAGCTTTCTTT.

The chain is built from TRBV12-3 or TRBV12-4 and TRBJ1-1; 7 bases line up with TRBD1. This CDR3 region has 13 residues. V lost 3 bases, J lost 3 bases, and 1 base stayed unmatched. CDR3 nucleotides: TGTGCCAGCAGTTTCGACAGGGACACTGAAGCTTTCTTT. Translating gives CASSFDRDTEAFF.

For the CDR3, the DNA is TGTGCCAGTAGTATAGTTCTAGCAGCGGGAGAGCAGTACTTC. Translated: CASSIVLAAGEQYF. V is TRBV19 and J is TRBJ2-7; 7 bases fit TRBD2. The CDR3 contains 14 residues. V lost 1 base to trimming and J lost 7 bases; unmatched junction nucleotides: 7. Germline V gene lookup returns CDR1 LNHDA and CDR2 SQIVND (reference sequence).

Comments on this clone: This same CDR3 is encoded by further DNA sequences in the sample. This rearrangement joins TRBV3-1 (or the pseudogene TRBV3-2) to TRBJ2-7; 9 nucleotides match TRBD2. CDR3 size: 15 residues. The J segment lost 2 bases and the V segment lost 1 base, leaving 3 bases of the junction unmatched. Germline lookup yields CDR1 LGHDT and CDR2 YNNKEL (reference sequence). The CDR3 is CASSQVAGGPYEQYF. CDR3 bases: TGTGCCAGCAGCCAAGTGGCGGGGGGGCCCTACGAGCAGTACTTC.

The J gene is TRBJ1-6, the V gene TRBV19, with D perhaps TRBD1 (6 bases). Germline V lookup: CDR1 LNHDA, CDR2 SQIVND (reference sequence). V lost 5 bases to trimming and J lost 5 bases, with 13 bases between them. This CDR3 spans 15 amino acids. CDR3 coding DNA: TGTGCCAGTAGTGCCAGGACAGCCGATAATTCACCCCTCCACTTT. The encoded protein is CASSARTADNSPLHF.

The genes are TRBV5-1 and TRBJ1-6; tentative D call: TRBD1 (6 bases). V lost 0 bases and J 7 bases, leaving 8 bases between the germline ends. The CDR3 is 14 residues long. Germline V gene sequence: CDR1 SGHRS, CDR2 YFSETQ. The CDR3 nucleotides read TGCGCCAGCAGCTTGGCGGACAGAAATTCACCCCTCCACTTT. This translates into CASSLADRNSPLHF.

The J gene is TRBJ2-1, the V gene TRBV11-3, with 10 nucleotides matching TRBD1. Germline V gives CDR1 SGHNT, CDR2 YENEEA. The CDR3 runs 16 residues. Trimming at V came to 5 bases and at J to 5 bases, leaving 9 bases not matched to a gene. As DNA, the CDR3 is TGTGCCAGCAGCCCGACCCGGGACAGGGGCCACAATGAGCAGTTCTTC. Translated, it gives CASSPTRDRGHNEQFF.

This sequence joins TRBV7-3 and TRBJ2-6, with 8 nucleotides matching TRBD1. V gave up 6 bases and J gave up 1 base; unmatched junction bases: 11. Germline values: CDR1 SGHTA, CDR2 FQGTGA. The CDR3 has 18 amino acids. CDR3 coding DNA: TGTGCCAGCAGTTCGGACAGGGTGGGGCGGTCTGGGGCCAACGTCCTGACTTTC. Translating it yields CASSSDRVGRSGANVLTF.

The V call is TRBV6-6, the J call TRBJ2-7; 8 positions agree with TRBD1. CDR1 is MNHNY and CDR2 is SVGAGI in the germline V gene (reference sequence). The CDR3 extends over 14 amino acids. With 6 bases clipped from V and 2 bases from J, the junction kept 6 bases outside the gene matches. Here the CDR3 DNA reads TGTGCCAGCAGCGTGGGACAGGCAGCCTACGAGCAGTACTTC. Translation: CASSVGQAAYEQYF.

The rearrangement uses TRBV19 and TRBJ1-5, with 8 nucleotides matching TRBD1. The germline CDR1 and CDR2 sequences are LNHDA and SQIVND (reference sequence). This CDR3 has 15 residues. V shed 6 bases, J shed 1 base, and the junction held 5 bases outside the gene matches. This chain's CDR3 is CASRQQGESNQPQHF. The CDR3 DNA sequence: TGTGCCAGTAGGCAACAGGGGGAGAGCAATCAGCCCCAGCATTTT.